This entry describes one T cell receptor beta chain. In this sample, this clonotype turned up many times. What this receptor recognizes is not known. Per-base qualities were not stored, and no clone one base away is much larger. The data belong to a study of response to subunit inactivated influenza vaccine (dated by TCRdb to the late 2010s). About the study as a whole: Deep quantitative T cell receptor repertoire profiling was used in the study to track responses to a trivalent subunit inactivated influenza vaccine. Points the paper makes about the study in general: According to the authors, only a limited number of new T cells may be recruited by each seasonal influenza vaccination.

The library came from RT-PCR. Instrument on record: Illumina HiSeq 2500. The public reads were reanalyzed by TCRdb: fastp trimming at Q25, MiXCR alignment, in-frame beta chains only. CDR3 protein sequences are deduplicated, and each keeps its most common genes and DNA. Present in this sample are around 540,000 distinct CDR3 sequences, about 11% of which were seen just once. Approximately 10% of the sample comes from the top ten. According to the germline V gene, CDR1 reads SQVTM and CDR2 reads ANQGSEA. Reading from cysteine to phenylalanine, the CDR3 counts 13 amino acids. The CDR3 DNA has 39 bases and is translated from base 1. After removal of 0 bases from V and 7 bases from J, the junction retains 6 bases not matched to a gene.

Material: PBMCs from blood, obtained on the day of vaccination. The chain couples TRBV29-1 to TRBJ2-7, and 7 junction bases match TRBD1. The sequence was obtained from a man aged 45-65 years who received an inactivated influenza vaccine. Donor details come from another sample of the same person, matched by shared clones. The CDR3: CSVEEQGVSEQYF. The nucleotides read TGCAGCGTTGAAGAGCAGGGGGTGAGTGAGCAGTACTTC.